This is a list of T cell receptor beta chains from one sample in a study of early T cells in non-severe SARS-CoV-2 infection. MiXCR, run by TCRdb on the 5' RACE reads, gives a single entry per CDR3 protein. The table shows roughly 99,000 distinct CDR3 sequences, with approximately 12% occurring only once. The sample was whole blood, taken at baseline. These receptors all stem from an adult who was a healthcare worker with PCR-confirmed SARS-CoV-2 infection or an uninfected control (not recorded which). Each CDR3 is given with its conserved first and last residue. Each record gives: V gene, clone size, J gene, D gene, CDR3 protein, CDR3 DNA. The D gene is left open where the match is weak. Only part of the rows carry a size: once, few, many, or a class if the clone is expanded.

TRBV28	.	TRBJ1-5	.	CASSSPWGKNQPQHF	TGTGCCAGCAGTTCCCCCTGGGGAAAGAATCAGCCCCAGCATTTT
TRBV7-9	.	TRBJ2-3	.	CASSPAQGQSTDTQYF	TGTGCCAGCAGCCCAGCCCAGGGCCAAAGCACAGATACGCAGTATTTT
TRBV6-1	many	TRBJ1-3	.	CASSEPPGRRFSGNTIYF	TGTGCCAGCAGTGAACCCCCGGGACGGAGGTTCTCTGGAAACACCATATATTTT
TRBV12-3/TRBV12-4	.	TRBJ1-6	.	CASSFRTENSPLHF	TGTGCCAGCAGTTTCAGGACAGAGAATTCACCCCTCCACTTT
TRBV7-3	.	TRBJ2-1	.	CASSAGNGLYNEQFF	TGTGCCAGCAGTGCCGGGAATGGGCTCTACAATGAGCAGTTCTTC
TRBV2	few	TRBJ1-1	.	CASSDGVMNTEAFF	TGTGCCAGCAGTGATGGGGTAATGAACACTGAAGCTTTCTTT
TRBV11-2	few	TRBJ2-3	.	CASSPEGRFTDTQYF	TGTGCCAGCAGCCCCGAGGGGAGGTTTACAGATACGCAGTATTTT
TRBV7-2	few	TRBJ2-1	.	CASSSPGTGLTYNEQFF	TGTGCCAGCAGCAGCCCCGGGACGGGACTGACTTACAATGAGCAGTTCTTC
TRBV11-2	many	TRBJ1-1	.	CASSFPGLRGTEAFF	TGTGCCAGCAGCTTCCCGGGACTAAGGGGGACTGAAGCTTTCTTT
TRBV5-5	few	TRBJ2-3	.	CASSLVAEPDTDTQYF	TGTGCCAGCAGCTTGGTAGCGGAGCCCGACACAGATACGCAGTATTTT
TRBV11-2	few	TRBJ2-7	TRBD1	CASSSILGGQGYHEQYF	TGTGCCAGCAGCTCAATCCTGGGGGGACAGGGGTATCACGAGCAGTACTTC
TRBV18	.	TRBJ2-2	.	CASSPGLAQSSNTGELFF	TGTGCCAGCTCACCAGGGCTAGCCCAGTCCTCGAACACCGGGGAGCTGTTTTTT
TRBV27	few	TRBJ1-5	TRBD1	CASSPWTGTNQPQHF	TGTGCCAGCAGTCCCTGGACAGGGACGAATCAGCCCCAGCATTTT
TRBV11-2	.	TRBJ2-3	.	CASSLVFPSLDTQYF	TGTGCCAGCAGCTTAGTGTTCCCGTCCTTGGATACGCAGTATTTT
TRBV7-7	many	TRBJ2-3	.	CASSLASTDTQYF	TGTGCTAGCAGCTTAGCGAGCACAGATACGCAGTATTTT
TRBV7-6	.	TRBJ1-3	.	CASSLTPTSENTIYF	TGTGCCAGCAGCTTAACGCCAACCTCTGAAAACACCATATATTTT
TRBV10-3	few	TRBJ2-1	TRBD2	CAITSGGRNEQFF	TGTGCCATCACTAGCGGGGGGCGGAATGAGCAGTTCTTC
TRBV28	.	TRBJ2-1	.	CASSFTRVRRNEQFF	TGTGCCAGCAGTTTCACCCGGGTCAGGCGGAATGAGCAGTTCTTC
TRBV3-1	.	TRBJ2-3	TRBD1	CASSQWDRGPDTQYF	TGTGCCAGCAGCCAATGGGACAGGGGTCCAGATACGCAGTATTTT
TRBV6-2/TRBV6-3	.	TRBJ2-3	TRBD1	CASRTRDRGADTQYF	TGTGCCAGCAGGACCCGGGACAGGGGCGCAGATACGCAGTATTTT
TRBV5-5	few	TRBJ2-1	.	CASSLAAEIVYNEQFF	TGTGCCAGCAGCTTGGCTGCGGAGATAGTTTACAATGAGCAGTTCTTC
TRBV30	.	TRBJ1-4	.	CAWSLEYGEKLFF	TGTGCCTGGAGTTTGGAGTACGGTGAAAAACTGTTTTTT
TRBV28	.	TRBJ2-2	.	CASREQGGTGELFF	TGTGCCAGCAGGGAACAGGGAGGCACCGGGGAGCTGTTTTTT
TRBV20-1	.	TRBJ1-2	.	CSARGRQETFYGYTF	TGCAGTGCTAGAGGTAGACAGGAGACCTTCTATGGCTACACCTTC
TRBV12-3/TRBV12-4	.	TRBJ1-1	.	CASSLAQGSEAFF	TGTGCCAGCAGTTTAGCGCAAGGATCTGAAGCTTTCTTT
TRBV19	many	TRBJ2-7	TRBD1	CASSTNRGADSSYEQYF	TGTGCCAGTAGTACAAACAGGGGGGCGGACAGCTCCTACGAGCAGTACTTC
TRBV3-1	.	TRBJ1-3	.	CASSQDHSGNTIYF	TGTGCCAGCAGCCAGGACCACTCTGGAAACACCATATATTTT
TRBV18	few	TRBJ2-1	.	CASSPPVANEQFF	TGTGCCAGCTCACCACCGGTAGCAAATGAGCAGTTCTTC
TRBV6-6	.	TRBJ2-7	TRBD2	CASSYSTLAGTSYEQYF	TGTGCCAGCAGTTACTCGACCCTAGCGGGGACCTCCTACGAGCAGTACTTC
TRBV20-1	.	TRBJ2-3	TRBD2	CSALLAGGPTQYF	TGCAGTGCTCTTCTAGCGGGAGGGCCTACGCAGTATTTT
TRBV19	few	TRBJ2-3	TRBD2	CASSSGGGTDTQYF	TGTGCCAGTTCTAGCGGGGGGGGCACAGATACGCAGTATTTT
TRBV2	few	TRBJ2-2	TRBD1	CASSPGQGTGELFF	TGTGCCAGCAGTCCTGGACAGGGCACCGGGGAGCTGTTTTTT
TRBV12-2	few	TRBJ1-5	.	CASRLAPPGNQPQHF	TGTGCAAGTCGCTTAGCGCCCCCGGGCAATCAGCCCCAGCATTTT
TRBV30	.	TRBJ2-7	.	CACGVWEQYF	TGTGCCTGCGGGGTTTGGGAGCAGTACTTC
TRBV21-1	.	TRBJ1-2	.	CASSPPRPFYGYTF	TGTGCCAGCAGCCCCCCAAGGCCTTTCTATGGCTACACCTTC
TRBV18	few	TRBJ1-1	.	CASSPRRDEAFF	TGTGCCAGCTCACCACGGCGGGATGAGGCTTTCTTT
TRBV6-1	.	TRBJ2-2	.	CASSEATGELFF	TGTGCCAGCAGTGAGGCAACCGGGGAGCTGTTTTTT
TRBV12-3/TRBV12-4	many	TRBJ2-2	.	CASRRGVAVARWNTGELFF	TGTGCCAGCAGGAGGGGGGTAGCGGTCGCACGTTGGAACACCGGGGAGCTGTTTTTT
TRBV18	few	TRBJ1-2	.	CASSPVEDYGYTF	TGTGCCAGCTCACCAGTAGAGGACTATGGCTACACCTTC
TRBV12-3/TRBV12-4	.	TRBJ2-4	TRBD2	CASNRGRGTIAKNIQYF	TGTGCCAGCAACCGGGGGAGGGGAACTATAGCCAAAAACATTCAGTACTTC
TRBV2	few	TRBJ2-7	.	CASRLPTDNHEQYF	TGTGCCAGCAGGTTGCCGACAGATAACCACGAGCAGTACTTC
TRBV19	.	TRBJ2-2	TRBD2	CASSPSGNTGELFF	TGTGCCAGTAGTCCTAGCGGGAACACCGGGGAGCTGTTTTTT
TRBV18	once	TRBJ2-3	.	CASSHGGGPPGTDTQYF	TGTGCCAGCTCTCACGGCGGCGGTCCTCCTGGGACAGATACGCAGTATTTT
TRBV6-1	many	TRBJ1-2	.	CASSVFRGDGYTF	TGTGCCAGCAGTGTTTTTAGGGGAGACGGCTACACCTTC
TRBV6-6	.	TRBJ1-4	.	CASLNGGFATNEKLFF	TGTGCCAGCCTCAACGGGGGGTTTGCAACTAATGAAAAACTGTTTTTT
TRBV5-1	.	TRBJ1-1	TRBD1	CASSLTTGVAEAFF	TGCGCCAGCAGCTTAACTACAGGGGTGGCTGAAGCTTTCTTT
TRBV12-3/TRBV12-4	few	TRBJ1-5	.	CASSLRIDNQPQHF	TGTGCCAGCAGTTTGAGAATCGACAATCAGCCCCAGCATTTT
TRBV28	many	TRBJ1-6	.	CASSTVPLYNSPLHF	TGTGCCAGCAGCACAGTCCCCCTTTATAATTCACCCCTCCACTTT
TRBV7-3	.	TRBJ2-5	.	CASSLNRGETQYF	TGTGCCAGCAGCTTAAATCGGGGCGAGACCCAGTACTTC
TRBV20-1	many	TRBJ2-1	TRBD2	CSAREGSGAYNEQFF	TGCAGTGCTAGAGAAGGTAGCGGGGCCTACAATGAGCAGTTCTTC
TRBV5-1	few	TRBJ2-5	.	CASSSATRRIQETQYF	TGCGCCAGCAGCTCCGCAACTAGACGGATCCAAGAGACCCAGTACTTC
TRBV12-3/TRBV12-4	.	TRBJ2-3	.	CASRALIDTQYF	TGTGCCAGCAGAGCCCTAATAGATACGCAGTATTTT
TRBV6-2/TRBV6-3	.	TRBJ1-1	TRBD1	CASDTGGTEAFF	TGTGCCAGTGATACAGGGGGTACTGAAGCTTTCTTT
TRBV13	many	TRBJ2-3	TRBD1	CASSFDRGSDTQYF	TGTGCCAGCAGCTTCGACAGGGGGTCGGATACGCAGTATTTT
TRBV12-3/TRBV12-4	few	TRBJ1-6	TRBD1	CASSRTGGWSSYNSPLHF	TGTGCCAGCAGTCGTACAGGGGGCTGGAGCTCCTATAATTCACCCCTCCACTTT
TRBV9	.	TRBJ2-5	TRBD2	CASSVGPSGIDETQYF	TGTGCCAGCAGCGTAGGACCTAGCGGTATTGATGAGACCCAGTACTTC
TRBV20-1	.	TRBJ2-7	.	CSARDGMTGERQYF	TGCAGTGCTAGAGATGGGATGACAGGAGAGCGGCAGTACTTC